Presented here are 22 T cell receptor beta chains from one specimen sequenced in a study of beta chain features in type 1 diabetes. The study reverse transcribed the entire isolated RNA, so it sequenced expressed TCRB transcripts. Data came from immunoSEQ multiplex PCR; TCRdb stores just in-frame clones and leaves some out. This sample has 250,000 or so clones; about 70% occur once, and the top ten carry around 0.05%. The material sequenced was naive CD4+ T cells from blood. Receptors originate from a man between 25 and 39 years old in good health.

The chain joins TRBV29-1 to TRBJ1-4; D not certain. The length of the CDR3 is 12 residues. Trimming shortened V by 7 bases and J by 6 bases, and 12 bases separated the two germline ends. Looked up from germline, CDR1 is SQVTM and CDR2 is ANQGSEA. The CDR3 DNA reads TGCAGCGGTAGTTCTGGGGATGAAAAACTGTTTTTT. Its protein is CSGSSGDEKLFF.

This sequence joins TRBV18 and TRBJ2-5; TRBD2 might be the D (5 bases). CDR3 length: 14 amino acids. CDR1 KGHSH and CDR2 LQKENI come from the germline V gene. The V and J ends lost 0 bases and 4 bases respectively, with 9 bases between them. The CDR3, as DNA: TGTGCCAGCTCACCACCGGAGCGGAGAGAGACCCAGTACTTC. It encodes CASSPPERRETQYF.

This chain links TRBV28 with TRBJ2-5, with TRBD1 matching 7 bases. V was clipped by 6 bases and J by 5 bases; unmatched bases: 12. CDR1 is MDHEN, CDR2 SYDVKM, per germline. The CDR3 runs 15 residues. As DNA, the CDR3 is TGTGCCAGCAGCCCATACCATAGACAGGGTGAGACCCAGTACTTC. Protein product: CASSPYHRQGETQYF.

CDR3 DNA: TGTGCCAGCGGGACAGGGGTCGTTGAGCAGTACTTC. Translating it yields CASGTGVVEQYF. The rearrangement joins TRBV27 to TRBJ2-7; TRBD1 aligns across 10 bases. Per germline, CDR1 MNHEY and CDR2 SMNVEV (reference sequence). V lost 8 bases to trimming and J lost 7 bases; unmatched junction nucleotides: 5. CDR3 size: 12 residues.

The genes are TRBV7-6 and TRBJ2-7; 12 positions match TRBD2. The J segment lost 3 bases and the V segment lost 2 bases, leaving 8 bases of the junction unmatched. Germline CDR1 is SGHVS and CDR2 is FNYEAQ. This CDR3 contains 17 residues. The CDR3 region is CASSLSPSGRVSYEQYF. The CDR3 DNA follows: TGTGCCAGCAGCTTAAGCCCTAGCGGGAGGGTAAGCTACGAGCAGTACTTC.

The genes are TRBV20-1 and TRBJ1-1, with D hard to call. Per germline, CDR1 DFQATT and CDR2 SNEGSKA (reference sequence). Trimming cost V 8 bases and J 6 bases, with 13 bases left between them. The CDR3 sequence is 11 residues long. The CDR3 DNA follows: TGCAGTAATAGGAGGGCGTCTGAAGCTTTCTTT. This sequence encodes CSNRRASEAFF.

V and J are TRBV30 and TRBJ2-7; D might be TRBD1 (6 bases). The CDR3 covers 14 residues. Germline loops: CDR1 GTSNPN, CDR2 SVGIG (reference sequence). Trimming removed 7 bases at V and 3 bases at J, with 19 bases between. This CDR3 reads CALYTALQGYEQYF. In DNA form, the CDR3 reads TGTGCCTTATACACGGCCTTACAGGGCTACGAGCAGTACTTC. Drawing the rest from reference TRBV30 and TRBJ2-7, the complete variable domain is SQTIHQWPATLVQPVGSPLSLECTVEGTSNPNLYWYRQAAGRGLQLLFYSVGIGQISSEVPQNLSASRPQDRQFILSSKKLLLSDSGFYLCALYTALQGYEQYFGPGTRLTVT.

The chain is built from TRBV7-2 and TRBJ2-5; D remains ambiguous. Germline CDR1 and CDR2: SGHTA and FQGNSA. V lost 5 bases to trimming and J lost 3 bases, with 7 bases between them. CDR3 size: 12 residues. This CDR3 reads CASSGEKETQYF. CDR3 nucleotide sequence: TGTGCCAGCAGCGGAGAGAAAGAGACCCAGTACTTC.

This clone was found once. The chain couples TRBV29-1 to TRBJ1-2; D remains unclear. The CDR3 has 13 residues. Germline V lookup: CDR1 SQVTM, CDR2 ANQGSEA. Between the trimmed V and J ends, which lost 1 base and 8 bases, there was a span of 14 bases. The CDR3 loop reads CSVEGVLVRGYTF. CDR3 coding DNA: TGCAGCGTTGAAGGGGTCCTTGTGAGAGGCTACACCTTC.

Here the CDR3 reads CSVEDRLRGSPNGYTF. The CDR3 nucleotides read TGCAGCGTTGAAGATCGCCTGCGGGGCAGCCCTAACGGCTACACCTTC. The chain uses TRBV29-1 and TRBJ1-2, with D possibly matching TRBD1 (5 bases). CDR1 is SQVTM, CDR2 ANQGSEA, per germline. Trimming cost V 0 bases and J 8 bases, with 22 bases left between them. The CDR3 spans 16 residues.

The rearrangement uses TRBV6-6 and TRBJ2-1; D gene ambiguous. Germline loops: CDR1 MNHNY, CDR2 SVGAGI (reference sequence). Trimming removed 2 bases at V and 9 bases at J, with 5 bases between. This CDR3 is 11 amino acids long. The CDR3 sequence: CASSYGVEQFF. The CDR3 bases are TGTGCCAGCAGTTACGGTGTTGAGCAGTTCTTC.

The V gene is TRBV7-9, the J gene TRBJ1-2, with 10 bases that match TRBD1. The V segment lost 1 base and the J segment 8 bases; nucleotides outside the gene matches: 7. Germline loops: CDR1 SEHNR, CDR2 FQNEAQ (reference sequence). The CDR3 covers 15 residues. The CDR3 sequence: CASSLEPGQGFGYTF. The CDR3 DNA reads TGTGCCAGCAGCTTAGAGCCGGGACAGGGGTTCGGCTACACCTTC.

This clone showed up just a few times. The V call is TRBV29-1, the J call TRBJ2-1, with D unresolved. Looked up from germline, CDR1 is SQVTM and CDR2 is ANQGSEA. The CDR3 is 11 amino acids. Trimming took 0 bases from V and 13 from J, leaving 10 bases between them. The CDR3 is CSVEDQAGQFF. The CDR3 DNA reads TGCAGCGTTGAAGATCAGGCAGGCCAGTTCTTC.

The CDR3 DNA sequence: TGCGCCAGCAGTCAATCGATGCAGGGTACGGGTAATGAGCAGTTCTTC. Translated: CASSQSMQGTGNEQFF. The V and J genes are TRBV23-1 and TRBJ2-1; TRBD1 is a possible D gene (5 bases). TRBV23-1 is an ORF, with its function uncertain. Trimming took 0 bases from V and 7 from J, leaving 16 bases between them. The CDR3 has 16 residues.

This clone was detected a few times. The same CDR3 also results from other DNA sequences found in this sample. The J gene is TRBJ1-2, the V gene TRBV7-2; no clear D gene. CDR1 is SGHTA, CDR2 FQGNSA, per germline. This CDR3 is 10 amino acids long. V lost 1 base and J lost 7, with 1 base in between. The DNA of the CDR3 is TGTGCCAGCAGCTTAGTTGGCTACACCTTC. This sequence encodes CASSLVGYTF. The full variable domain, completed using reference TRBV7-2 and TRBJ1-2, is GAGVSQSPSNKVTEKGKDVELRCDPISGHTALYWYRQSLGQGLEFLIYFQGNSAPDKSGLPSDRFSAERTGGSVSTLTIQRTQQEDSAVYLCASSLVGYTFGSGTRLTVV.

The V and J genes are TRBV18 and TRBJ2-3, with no clear D. Trimming removed 6 bases from V and 6 bases from J, with 16 bases in between. This CDR3 comprises 14 residues. Germline V gene sequence: CDR1 KGHSH, CDR2 LQKENI. DNA of the CDR3: TGTGCCAGCTCTCCCGCAGGAGTCGAGGATACGCAGTATTTT. Amino acid sequence: CASSPAGVEDTQYF.

V usage is TRBV23-1 and J usage is TRBJ1-2; D is unresolved. TRBV23-1 is annotated as an ORF whose role is uncertain. V lost 0 bases, J lost 6 bases, and 17 bases lay in between. CDR3 length: 16 residues. The chain's CDR3 is CASSQSVPRDLHGYTF. In DNA form, the CDR3 reads TGCGCCAGCAGTCAATCGGTCCCGAGGGATCTCCATGGCTACACCTTC.

The rearrangement links TRBV30 to TRBJ1-5; D not resolved. The CDR3 is 13 residues long. Trimming took 3 bases from V and 1 from J, leaving 7 bases between them. Germline assignment: CDR1 GTSNPN and CDR2 SVGIG (reference sequence). DNA for the CDR3: TGTGCCTGGAGCCCACAGAGCAATCAGCCCCAGCATTTT. It translates to CAWSPQSNQPQHF.

This chain joins TRBV29-1 and TRBJ1-1, with D perhaps TRBD1 (5 bases). Per the germline V gene, CDR1 is SQVTM and CDR2 is ANQGSEA. The CDR3 is 13 residues long. The V and J ends lost 1 base and 1 base respectively, with 7 bases between them. DNA for the CDR3: TGCAGCGTTGAAGCTCAGGGGAACACTGAAGCTTTCTTT. Translation gives CSVEAQGNTEAFF.

J is TRBJ2-1 and V is TRBV29-1, with D unclear. The CDR3 length is 12 residues. Germline V gene lookup returns CDR1 SQVTM and CDR2 ANQGSEA. V was cut by 3 bases and J by 10 bases, with 13 bases left in between. CDR3 coding DNA: TGCAGCGTTGAGACGGCAGTCATAGAGCAGTTCTTC. It yields the protein CSVETAVIEQFF.

The gene calls are TRBV10-3 and TRBJ2-1, with no clear D. Looked up from germline, CDR1 is ENHRY and CDR2 is SYGVKD. V was cut by 2 bases and J by 4 bases, with 12 bases left in between. This CDR3 comprises 15 residues. CDR3 DNA sequence: TGTGCCATCAGTGAGAGGTCGCAGGAGTACAATGAGCAGTTCTTC. Amino acids: CAISERSQEYNEQFF.

The chain uses TRBV29-1 and TRBJ2-3; D is possibly TRBD1 or TRBD2 (5 bases each). Germline CDR1 reads SQVTM; CDR2 reads ANQGSEA. Trimming removed 3 bases at V and 4 bases at J, with 11 bases between. The CDR3 has 13 amino acids. The DNA of the CDR3 is TGCAGCGTTGATGGGGGTATTTCAGATACGCAGTATTTT. It yields the protein CSVDGGISDTQYF.